Shown below are 24 T cell receptor beta chains from a single sample sequenced in a study of T cell responses to AZD1222 COVID-19 vaccine. Profiling relied on immunoSEQ multiplex PCR, and the TCRdb table lists in-frame clones only, not all of them. The data contain over 80,000 clones, 90% to 95% of them seen just once; the ten biggest clones take up 8% to 8.5%. The specimen comprised peripheral blood, sampled 28 days after the second AZD1222 dose. All receptors derive from an adult who received the AZD1222 COVID-19 vaccine.

The chain employs TRBV18 and TRBJ2-7; 8 bases agree with TRBD2. This CDR3 is built from 16 residues. Germline CDR1 KGHSH, CDR2 LQKENI. The J segment lost 3 bases and the V segment lost 1 base, leaving 8 bases of the junction unmatched. Here the CDR3 DNA reads TGTGCCAGCTCACCACTTAGCGGGGTCGCCTACTACGAGCAGTACTTC. This gives the protein CASSPLSGVAYYEQYF.

The rearrangement uses TRBV6-5 and TRBJ1-5; TRBD1 agrees at 10 bases. Germline V gene lookup returns CDR1 MNHEY and CDR2 SVGAGI. This CDR3 has 15 residues. V lost 7 bases and J lost 2; bases outside the gene matches: 5. CDR3 region: CASKRQGAGNQPQHF. The CDR3 bases are TGTGCCAGCAAGAGACAGGGGGCCGGCAATCAGCCCCAGCATTTT.

The rearrangement links TRBV6-1 to TRBJ1-1, with 7 bases fitting TRBD1. This CDR3 is 19 amino acids long. J gave up 1 base and V 2 bases, and 16 bases lay outside the gene matches. Germline CDR1 and CDR2: MNHNS and SASEGT. CDR3 nucleotide sequence: TGTGCCAGCAGTGAATATTTGGAGTTCGGACAGGCAGCGAACACTGAAGCTTTCTTT. This encodes CASSEYLEFGQAANTEAFF.

The rearrangement links TRBV7-2 to TRBJ1-4; no firm D call. Germline V gene lookup returns CDR1 SGHTA and CDR2 FQGNSA. Trimming removed 1 base at V and 8 bases at J, with 8 bases between. This CDR3 has 13 amino acids. The CDR3 DNA follows: TGTGCCAGCAGCTTAGGCCTCAGGGAAAAACTGTTTTTT. It is translated as CASSLGLREKLFF.

V usage is TRBV19 and J usage is TRBJ2-7, with D possibly TRBD1 on 6 matching bases. Germline CDR1 is LNHDA and CDR2 is SQIVND (reference sequence). V shed 6 bases and J shed 0 bases, with 12 bases lying between them. The CDR3 has 14 residues. The CDR3 DNA reads TGTGCCAGTAGCCGACAGGAATCCTCCTACGAGCAGTACTTC. Translating it yields CASSRQESSYEQYF.

The rearrangement links TRBV11-3 to TRBJ2-3; 12 bases are a match to TRBD2. Trimming removed 8 bases from V and 4 bases from J; junction bases left unmatched: 4. Looked up from germline, CDR1 is SGHNT and CDR2 is YENEEA. The CDR3 runs 14 residues. The CDR3 is CASSWTSGADTQYF. The CDR3 nucleotides are TGTGCCAGCTCTTGGACTAGCGGGGCAGATACGCAGTATTTT.

The V gene is TRBV7-2, the J gene TRBJ2-2; 9 bases are shared with TRBD2. J lost 7 bases, V lost 0 bases, and 3 bases had no gene match. CDR3 length: 15 residues. Germline CDR1 SGHTA, CDR2 FQGNSA. The CDR3: CASSLALAGVGELFF. CDR3 sequence (DNA): TGTGCCAGCAGCTTAGCGTTAGCGGGAGTCGGGGAGCTGTTTTTT.

For the CDR3, the DNA is TGTGCCAGCAGCCCTAGCTCCTACAATGAGCAGTTCTTC. Translated, it gives CASSPSSYNEQFF. The genes are TRBV7-9 and TRBJ2-1; D gene unclear. This CDR3 has 13 residues. The germline V gene has CDR1 SEHNR and CDR2 FQNEAQ (reference sequence). The ends were cut back, 5 bases at V and 0 bases at J, with 5 bases in the middle. Complete variable domain (other parts from reference TRBV7-9 and TRBJ2-1): DTGVSQNPRHKITKRGQNVTFRCDPISEHNRLYWYRQTLGQGPEFLTYFQNEAQLEKSRLLSDRFSAERPKGSFSTLEIQRTEQGDSAMYLCASSPSSYNEQFFGPGTRLTVL.

The V call is TRBV5-6, the J call TRBJ1-1; D gene ambiguous. This CDR3 is 13 amino acids long. Looked up from germline, CDR1 is SGHDT and CDR2 is YYEEEE. Trimming took 0 bases from V and 5 from J, leaving 8 bases between them. CDR3 protein: CASSLVDGTEAFF. As DNA, the CDR3 is TGTGCCAGCAGCTTGGTGGACGGGACTGAAGCTTTCTTT.

The chain employs TRBV27 and TRBJ2-1; 8 nucleotides match TRBD1. CDR1 is MNHEY and CDR2 is SMNVEV in the germline V gene (reference sequence). After removal of 7 bases from V and 4 bases from J, the junction contained 9 bases not matched to a gene. The length of the CDR3 is 15 residues. CDR3 region: CASTPGGEWYNEQFF. For the CDR3, the DNA is TGTGCCAGCACCCCAGGGGGCGAATGGTACAATGAGCAGTTCTTC.

This clone appeared a single time. The chain uses TRBV27 and TRBJ2-7, with 9 bases aligning to TRBD1. The germline V gene encodes CDR1 MNHEY and CDR2 SMNVEV (reference sequence). Trimming cost V 8 bases and J 7 bases; bases outside gene matches: 6. This CDR3 spans 12 amino acids. DNA for the CDR3: TGTGCCAGCCGACAGGGGGTGAGGGAGCAGTACTTC. It codes for CASRQGVREQYF.

Concerning this clone itself: A much larger clone lies one base from this, so it may be a read error. The chain uses TRBV6-5 and TRBJ2-7; a weak D match, TRBD1 (5 bases). The CDR3 spans 12 residues. Germline values: CDR1 MNHEY, CDR2 SVGAGI. CDR3 region: CVSRSDSNEQYF. In DNA, the CDR3 is TGTGTCAGCAGGAGCGACAGCAACGAGCAGTACTTC.

The chain links TRBV5-4 to TRBJ2-5; TRBD1 is a possible D gene (5 bases). Germline V gene lookup returns CDR1 SGHNT and CDR2 YYREEE (reference sequence). Trimming removed 4 bases at V and 1 base at J, with 14 bases between. CDR3 length: 15 residues. The DNA for the CDR3 is TGTGCCAGCAGCCCCCCCGGTAGGGGCCAAGAGACCCAGTACTTC. It specifies CASSPPGRGQETQYF.

This sequence joins TRBV12-3 or TRBV12-4 and TRBJ2-1; D tentatively fits TRBD1 or TRBD2 (5 bases each). V gave up 0 bases and J gave up 9 bases, with 6 bases separating them. The CDR3 has 12 amino acids. CDR3 DNA sequence: TGTGCCAGCAGTTTAGCGAGGGGTGAGCAGTTCTTC. This encodes CASSLARGEQFF.

The V gene is TRBV7-9, the J gene TRBJ1-5; D ambiguous. Germline V gene data show CDR1 as SEHNR and CDR2 as FQNEAQ (reference sequence). The CDR3 totals 14 residues. V was pared by 4 bases and J by 0 bases, with 7 bases between. CDR3 nucleotides: TGTGCCAGCAGCTCCACAAGTAGCAATCAGCCCCAGCATTTT. Translated: CASSSTSSNQPQHF.

The chain employs TRBV5-1 and TRBJ2-7; D remains ambiguous. Germline V gene sequence: CDR1 SGHRS, CDR2 YFSETQ. Trimming took off 2 bases at V and 4 bases at J, with 19 bases between the two ends. CDR3 size: 16 residues. Here the CDR3 reads CASSFGGVVPAYEQYF. For the CDR3, the DNA is TGCGCCAGCAGCTTTGGTGGTGTGGTACCCGCGTACGAGCAGTACTTC.

This clone was seen ten or more times. This chain connects TRBV18 to TRBJ2-7, with unresolved D. CDR1 and CDR2 from the germline V gene are KGHSH and LQKENI. This CDR3 spans 15 amino acids. V dropped 4 bases and J dropped 6 bases, with 19 bases sitting between them. The chain's CDR3 is CASSLSGQASSEQYF. The CDR3 nucleotides read TGTGCCAGCTCACTGAGTGGTCAGGCCTCCAGCGAGCAGTACTTC.

This chain links TRBV6-5 with TRBJ2-7; 8 bases are a match to TRBD2. The CDR3 consists of 14 residues. Germline lookup yields CDR1 MNHEY and CDR2 SVGAGI. V was pared by 5 bases and J by 4 bases, with 7 bases of the junction left unmatched. The CDR3 region has the DNA TGTGCCAGCAGTCGAGGACTAGCAGTGTACGAGCAGTACTTC. Residues: CASSRGLAVYEQYF.

CDR3 DNA: TGTGCCAGCAGCAGAGGGGAGGGGGGCTACGAGCAGTACTTC. It translates to CASSRGEGGYEQYF. The J gene is TRBJ2-7, the V gene TRBV11-2; D is perhaps TRBD2 (7 bases). The germline V gene has CDR1 SGHAT and CDR2 FQNNGV. CDR3 size: 14 residues. V shed 5 bases and J shed 3 bases, with 14 bases lying between them.

V gene TRBV5-5 combines with J gene TRBJ2-7; D remains unclear. Germline assignment: CDR1 SGHKS and CDR2 YYEKEE (reference sequence). The V gene lost 1 base and the J gene lost 6 bases, with 11 bases spanning the gap. This CDR3 spans 13 amino acids. In DNA form, the CDR3 reads TGTGCCAGCAGCTTGATGCTGGGAACCGAGCAGTACTTC. Translating it yields CASSLMLGTEQYF.

The V call is TRBV11-2, the J call TRBJ2-7; tentatively, D is TRBD2 (6 bases). Germline lookup yields CDR1 SGHAT and CDR2 FQNNGV. The CDR3 consists of 12 residues. Trimming took 3 bases from V and 6 from J, leaving 9 bases between them. This chain's CDR3 is CASSLGGLEQYF. As DNA, the CDR3 is TGTGCCAGCAGCTTGGGGGGACTCGAGCAGTACTTC.

The sample holds a few counts of this clone. V usage is TRBV9 and J usage is TRBJ1-3; D may be TRBD1 (5 bases). Trimming removed 5 bases at V and 7 bases at J, with 16 bases between. Germline V gene lookup returns CDR1 SGDLS and CDR2 YYNGEE. The CDR3 covers 14 residues. The CDR3: CASRESGTANTIYF. The CDR3 region has the DNA TGTGCCAGCAGGGAATCCGGGACGGCGAACACCATATATTTT.

CDR3 sequence: CSVGLAENEQFF. CDR3 coding DNA: TGCAGCGTGGGACTAGCGGAGAATGAGCAGTTCTTC. The gene calls are TRBV29-1 and TRBJ2-1, with 11 bases matching TRBD2. V lost 6 bases and J lost 7; bases outside the gene matches: 2. The germline gives CDR1 SQVTM, CDR2 ANQGSEA. This CDR3 has 12 amino acids.

This chain uses TRBV28 with TRBJ1-2; TRBD1 matches at 7 bases. With 6 bases clipped from V and 1 base from J, the junction kept 11 bases outside the gene matches. Germline CDR1 is MDHEN and CDR2 is SYDVKM. CDR3 length: 16 residues. Written as DNA, the CDR3 is TGTGCCAGCAGGGCGTCCGGGACAGCAAGTAACTATGGCTACACCTTC. This sequence encodes CASRASGTASNYGYTF.